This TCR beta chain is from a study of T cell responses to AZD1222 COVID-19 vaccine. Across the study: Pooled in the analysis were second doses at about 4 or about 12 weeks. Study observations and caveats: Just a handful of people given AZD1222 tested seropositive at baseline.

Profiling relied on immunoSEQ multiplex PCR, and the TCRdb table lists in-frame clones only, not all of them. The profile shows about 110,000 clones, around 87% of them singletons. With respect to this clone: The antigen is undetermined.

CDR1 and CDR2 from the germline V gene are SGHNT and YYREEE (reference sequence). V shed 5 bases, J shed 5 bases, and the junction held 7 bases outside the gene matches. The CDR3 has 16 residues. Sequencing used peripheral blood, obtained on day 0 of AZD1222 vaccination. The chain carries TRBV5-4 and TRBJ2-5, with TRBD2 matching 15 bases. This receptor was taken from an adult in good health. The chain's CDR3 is CASSSGLAGGPETQYF. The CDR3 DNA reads TGTGCCAGCAGTTCCGGACTAGCGGGAGGGCCCGAGACCCAGTACTTC.